The present entry profiles one T cell receptor (beta chain) with its context. The data originate from a study of CXCR3-negative and CXCR3-positive naive CD8 T cells. Each TRB cDNA library was prepared by 5' RACE (with UMI labels). TCRdb re-analyzed the 5' RACE reads; it lists each CDR3 protein once, without DNA. This sample's table reports about 62,000 distinct CDR3 sequences. The germline V gene has CDR1 SGHAT and CDR2 FQNNGV. The length of the CDR3 is 13 residues. V is TRBV11-2 and J is TRBJ1-1. This receptor was taken from a human donor in good health. Some clones in this sample may be carry-over from other donors' samples. Material for sequencing was naive CXCR3- CD8+ T cells from blood. The subset: CD45RO-CCR7+CD27+CD95- naive CD8+ T cells lacking CXCR3 (TNR3-). The CDR3: CASSLIGWAEAFF.